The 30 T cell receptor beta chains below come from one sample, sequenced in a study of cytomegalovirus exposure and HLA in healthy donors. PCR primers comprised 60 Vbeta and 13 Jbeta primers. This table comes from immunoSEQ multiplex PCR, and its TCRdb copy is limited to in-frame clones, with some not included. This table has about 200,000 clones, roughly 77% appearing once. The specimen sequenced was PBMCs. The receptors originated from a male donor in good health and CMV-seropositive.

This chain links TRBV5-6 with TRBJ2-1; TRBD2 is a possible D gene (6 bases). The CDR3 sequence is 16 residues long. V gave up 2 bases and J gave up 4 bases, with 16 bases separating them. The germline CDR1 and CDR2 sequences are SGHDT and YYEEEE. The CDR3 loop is CASSLLRDSLYNEQFF. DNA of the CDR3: TGTGCCAGCAGCTTATTACGGGACTCATTATACAATGAGCAGTTCTTC.

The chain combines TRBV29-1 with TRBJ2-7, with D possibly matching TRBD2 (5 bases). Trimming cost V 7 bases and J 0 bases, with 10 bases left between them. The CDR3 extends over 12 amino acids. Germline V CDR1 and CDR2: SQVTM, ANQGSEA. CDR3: CSGMGVSYEQYF. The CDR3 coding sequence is TGCAGCGGAATGGGAGTCTCCTACGAGCAGTACTTC.

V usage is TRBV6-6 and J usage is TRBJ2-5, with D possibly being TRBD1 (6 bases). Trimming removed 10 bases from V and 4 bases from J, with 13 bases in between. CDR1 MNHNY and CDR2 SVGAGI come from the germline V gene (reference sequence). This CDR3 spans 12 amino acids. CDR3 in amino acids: CAIQGSGETQYF. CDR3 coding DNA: TGTGCCATACAGGGTTCCGGAGAGACCCAGTACTTC.

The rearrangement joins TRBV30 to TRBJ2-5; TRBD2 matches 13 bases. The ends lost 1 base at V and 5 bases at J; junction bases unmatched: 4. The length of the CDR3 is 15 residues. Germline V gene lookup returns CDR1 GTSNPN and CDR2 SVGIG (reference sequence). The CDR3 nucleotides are TGTGCCTGGAGTGCCGGACTAGCGGGAGTGGAGACCCAGTACTTC. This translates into CAWSAGLAGVETQYF.

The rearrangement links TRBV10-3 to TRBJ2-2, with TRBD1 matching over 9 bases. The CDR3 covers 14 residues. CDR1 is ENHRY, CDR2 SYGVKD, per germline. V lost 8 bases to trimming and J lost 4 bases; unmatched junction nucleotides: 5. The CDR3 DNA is TGTGCCATCGGGGAGACAGGGGGCACCGGGGAGCTGTTTTTT. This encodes CAIGETGGTGELFF.

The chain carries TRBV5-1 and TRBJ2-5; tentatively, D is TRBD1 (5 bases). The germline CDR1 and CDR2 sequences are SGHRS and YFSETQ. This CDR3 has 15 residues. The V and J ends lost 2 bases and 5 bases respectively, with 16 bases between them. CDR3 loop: CASSFTGADRETQYF. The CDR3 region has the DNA TGCGCCAGCAGCTTCACTGGGGCCGACCGGGAGACCCAGTACTTC.

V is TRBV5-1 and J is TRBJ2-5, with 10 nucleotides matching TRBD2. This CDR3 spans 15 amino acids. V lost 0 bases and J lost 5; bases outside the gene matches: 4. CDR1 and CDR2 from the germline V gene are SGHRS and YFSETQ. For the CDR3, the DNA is TGCGCCAGCAGCTTGGGGGGGACTAGCGATGAGACCCAGTACTTC. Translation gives CASSLGGTSDETQYF. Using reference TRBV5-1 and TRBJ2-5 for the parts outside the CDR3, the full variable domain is KAGVTQTPRYLIKTRGQQVTLSCSPISGHRSVSWYQQTPGQGLQFLFEYFSETQRNKGNFPGRFSGRQFSNSRSEMNVSTLELGDSALYLCASSLGGTSDETQYFGPGTRLLVL.

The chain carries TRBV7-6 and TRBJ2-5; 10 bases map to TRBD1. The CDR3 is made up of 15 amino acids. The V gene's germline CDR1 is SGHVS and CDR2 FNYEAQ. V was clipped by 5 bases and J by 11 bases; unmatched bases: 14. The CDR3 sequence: CASSGRDRGGGEQYF. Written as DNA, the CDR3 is TGTGCCAGCAGCGGCCGGGACAGGGGCGGAGGGGAGCAGTACTTC.

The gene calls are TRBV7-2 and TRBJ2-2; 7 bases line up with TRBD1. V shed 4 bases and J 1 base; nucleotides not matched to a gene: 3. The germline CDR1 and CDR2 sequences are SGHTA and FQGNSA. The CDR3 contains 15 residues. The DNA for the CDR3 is TGTGCCAGCAGCTACAGACAGGGGAACACCGGGGAGCTGTTTTTT. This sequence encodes CASSYRQGNTGELFF.

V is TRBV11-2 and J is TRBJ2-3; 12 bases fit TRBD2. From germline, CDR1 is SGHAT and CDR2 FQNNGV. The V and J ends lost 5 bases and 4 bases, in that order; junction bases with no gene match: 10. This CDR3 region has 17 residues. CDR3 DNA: TGTGCCAGCAGCACCCGTCCGACTAGCGGGAGCCCAGATACGCAGTATTTT. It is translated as CASSTRPTSGSPDTQYF.

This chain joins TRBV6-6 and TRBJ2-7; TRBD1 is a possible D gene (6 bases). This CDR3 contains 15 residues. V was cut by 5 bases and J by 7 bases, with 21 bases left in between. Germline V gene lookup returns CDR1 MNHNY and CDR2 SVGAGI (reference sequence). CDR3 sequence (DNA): TGTGCCAGCAGTGACCGGGACATCGCTGGGGGTGAGCAGTACTTC. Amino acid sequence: CASSDRDIAGGEQYF.

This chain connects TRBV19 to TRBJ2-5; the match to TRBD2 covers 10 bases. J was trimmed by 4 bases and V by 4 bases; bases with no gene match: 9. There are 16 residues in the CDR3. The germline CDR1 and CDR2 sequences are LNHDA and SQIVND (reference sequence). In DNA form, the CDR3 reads TGTGCCAGTAGTACTCGGTTAGCGGGAGGCCCAGAGACCCAGTACTTC. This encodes CASSTRLAGGPETQYF.

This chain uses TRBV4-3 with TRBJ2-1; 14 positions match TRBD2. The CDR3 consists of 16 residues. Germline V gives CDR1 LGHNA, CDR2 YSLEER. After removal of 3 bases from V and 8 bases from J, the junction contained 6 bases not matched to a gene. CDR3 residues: CASSQDKGLAGDEQFF. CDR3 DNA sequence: TGCGCCAGCAGCCAGGATAAGGGACTAGCGGGAGATGAGCAGTTCTTC.

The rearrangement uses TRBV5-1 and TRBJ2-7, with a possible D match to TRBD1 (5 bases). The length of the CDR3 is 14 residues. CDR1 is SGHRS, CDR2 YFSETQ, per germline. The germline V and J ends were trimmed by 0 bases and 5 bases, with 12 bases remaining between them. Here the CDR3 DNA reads TGCGCCAGCAGCTTGGGTAGGGGCACGGACGAGCAGTACTTC. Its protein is CASSLGRGTDEQYF.

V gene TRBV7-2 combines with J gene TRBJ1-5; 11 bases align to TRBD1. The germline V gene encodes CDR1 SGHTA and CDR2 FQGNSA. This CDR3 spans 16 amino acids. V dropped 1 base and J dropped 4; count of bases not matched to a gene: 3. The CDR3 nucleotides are TGTGCCAGCAGCTTAGGGACAGGGGGCTTGAATCAGCCCCAGCATTTT. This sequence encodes CASSLGTGGLNQPQHF.

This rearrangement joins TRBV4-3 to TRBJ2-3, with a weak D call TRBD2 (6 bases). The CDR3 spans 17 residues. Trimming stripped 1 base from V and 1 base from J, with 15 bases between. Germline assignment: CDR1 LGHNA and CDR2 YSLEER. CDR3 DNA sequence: TGCGCCAGCAGCCAAGGGTTCGAGGCGGGACGCACAGATACGCAGTATTTT. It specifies CASSQGFEAGRTDTQYF.

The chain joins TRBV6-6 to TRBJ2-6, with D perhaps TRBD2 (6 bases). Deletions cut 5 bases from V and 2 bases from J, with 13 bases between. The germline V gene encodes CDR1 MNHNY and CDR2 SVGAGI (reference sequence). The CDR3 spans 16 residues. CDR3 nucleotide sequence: TGTGCCAGCAGTCCGGGACTCCAGGCTGGGGCCAACGTCCTGACTTTC. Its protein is CASSPGLQAGANVLTF.

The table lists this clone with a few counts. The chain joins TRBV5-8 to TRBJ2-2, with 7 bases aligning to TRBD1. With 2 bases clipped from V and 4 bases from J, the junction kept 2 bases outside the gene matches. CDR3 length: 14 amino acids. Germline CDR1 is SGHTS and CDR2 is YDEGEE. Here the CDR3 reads CASSLGGATGELFF. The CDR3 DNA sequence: TGTGCCAGCAGCTTAGGGGGCGCCACCGGGGAGCTGTTTTTT.

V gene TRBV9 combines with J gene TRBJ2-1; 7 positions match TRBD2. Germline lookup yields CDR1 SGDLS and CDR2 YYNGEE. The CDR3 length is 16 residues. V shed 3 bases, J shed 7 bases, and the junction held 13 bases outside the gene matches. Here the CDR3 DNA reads TGTGCCAGCAGCGAGCCCTCAGCGGGATATACAAATGAGCAGTTCTTC. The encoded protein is CASSEPSAGYTNEQFF.

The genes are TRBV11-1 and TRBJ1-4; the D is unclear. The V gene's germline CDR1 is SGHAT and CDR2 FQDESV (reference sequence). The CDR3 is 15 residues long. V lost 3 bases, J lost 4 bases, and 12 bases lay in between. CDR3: CASSFLGRDNEKLFF. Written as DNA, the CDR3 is TGTGCCAGCAGCTTCCTTGGTCGAGATAATGAAAAACTGTTTTTT.

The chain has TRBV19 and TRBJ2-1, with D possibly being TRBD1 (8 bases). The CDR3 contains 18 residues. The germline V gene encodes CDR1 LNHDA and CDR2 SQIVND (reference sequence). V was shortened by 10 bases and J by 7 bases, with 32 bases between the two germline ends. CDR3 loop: CATTGQELTRGLRNEQFF. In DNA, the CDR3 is TGTGCCACTACGGGACAGGAGTTAACGCGGGGGCTTAGGAATGAGCAGTTCTTC. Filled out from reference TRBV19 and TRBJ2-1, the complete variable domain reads DGGITQSPKYLFRKEGQNVTLSCEQNLNHDAMYWYRQDPGQGLRLIYYSQIVNDFQKGDIAEGYSVSREKKESFPLTVTSAQKNPTAFYLCATTGQELTRGLRNEQFFGPGTRLTVL.

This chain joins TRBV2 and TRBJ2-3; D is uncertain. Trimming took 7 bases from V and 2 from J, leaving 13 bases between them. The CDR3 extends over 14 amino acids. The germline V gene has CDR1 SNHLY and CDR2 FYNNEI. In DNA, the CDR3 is TGTGCCAGCACGCCGATTACTGCCACAGATACGCAGTATTTT. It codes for CASTPITATDTQYF.

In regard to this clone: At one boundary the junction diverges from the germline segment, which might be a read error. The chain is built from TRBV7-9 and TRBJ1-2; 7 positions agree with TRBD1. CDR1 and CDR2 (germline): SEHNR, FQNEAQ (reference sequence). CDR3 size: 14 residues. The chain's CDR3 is CSSSSGTAIYGYTF. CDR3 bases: TGTTCCAGCAGCTCCGGGACAGCGATCTATGGCTACACCTTC.

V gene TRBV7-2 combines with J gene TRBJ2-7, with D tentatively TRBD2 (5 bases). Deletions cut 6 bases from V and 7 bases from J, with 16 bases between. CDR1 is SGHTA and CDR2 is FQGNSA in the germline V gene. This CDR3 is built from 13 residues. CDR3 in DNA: TGTGCCAGCAGACCCGGACTGGGCGTGGAGCAGTACTTC. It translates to CASRPGLGVEQYF.

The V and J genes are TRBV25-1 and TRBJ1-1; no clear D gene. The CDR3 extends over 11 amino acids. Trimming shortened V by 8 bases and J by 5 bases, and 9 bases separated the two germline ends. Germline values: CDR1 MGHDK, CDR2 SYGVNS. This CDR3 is CASQRLTEAFF. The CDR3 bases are TGTGCCAGCCAGAGGTTGACTGAAGCTTTCTTT.

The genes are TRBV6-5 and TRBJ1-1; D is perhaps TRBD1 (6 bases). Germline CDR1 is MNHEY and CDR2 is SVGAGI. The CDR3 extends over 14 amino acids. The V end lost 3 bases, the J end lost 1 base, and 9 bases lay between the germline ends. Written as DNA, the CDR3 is TGTGCCAGCAGTTATGGGACACCGAACACTGAAGCTTTCTTT. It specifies CASSYGTPNTEAFF.

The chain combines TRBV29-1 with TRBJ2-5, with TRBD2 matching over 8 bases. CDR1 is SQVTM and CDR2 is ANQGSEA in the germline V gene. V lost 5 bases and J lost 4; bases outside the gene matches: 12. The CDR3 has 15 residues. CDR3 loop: CSVQIWSGSTETQYF. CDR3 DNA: TGCAGCGTTCAAATTTGGAGCGGGAGTACAGAGACCCAGTACTTC.

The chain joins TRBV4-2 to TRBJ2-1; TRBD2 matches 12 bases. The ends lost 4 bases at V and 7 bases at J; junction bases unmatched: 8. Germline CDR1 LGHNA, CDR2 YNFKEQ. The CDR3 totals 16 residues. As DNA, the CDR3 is TGTGCCAGCAGCCCCTCCCTAGCGGGGGGGCAGAATGAGCAGTTCTTC. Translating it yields CASSPSLAGGQNEQFF.

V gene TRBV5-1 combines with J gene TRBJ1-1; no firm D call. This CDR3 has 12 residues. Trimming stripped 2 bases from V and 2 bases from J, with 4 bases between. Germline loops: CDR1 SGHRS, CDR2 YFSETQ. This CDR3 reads CASSFSNTEAFF. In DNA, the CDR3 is TGCGCCAGCAGCTTCAGTAACACTGAAGCTTTCTTT.

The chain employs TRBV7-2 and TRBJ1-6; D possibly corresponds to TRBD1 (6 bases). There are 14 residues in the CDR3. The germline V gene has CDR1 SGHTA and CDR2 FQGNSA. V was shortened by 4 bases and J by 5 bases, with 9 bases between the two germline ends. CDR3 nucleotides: TGTGCCAGCAGCTCCGGACAGAATAATTCACCCCTCCACTTT. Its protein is CASSSGQNNSPLHF.